The rows below give T cell receptor beta chains drawn from one sample of a study of blood T cells in healthy people across ages. TCRdb processed the 5' RACE reads anew with MiXCR; each CDR3 protein has one entry. The table includes about 280,000 distinct CDR3 sequences, roughly a quarter detected once. Input material: blood. These receptors originate from a woman in her sixties or seventies in good health. The CDR3 runs from the conserved cysteine through the conserved F or W. A D gene is named only where the DNA matches it firmly. Clone sizes are given selectively: once, few, many, or a class where the clone is expanded.

J gene: TRBJ2-3
V gene: TRBV9
D gene: NA
clone size: few
CDR3 DNA: TGTGCCAGCAGCGTATCTGGCCACACGTGCACAGATACGCAGTATTTT
CDR3 protein: CASSVSGHTCTDTQYF

J gene: TRBJ1-2
V gene: TRBV12-3/TRBV12-4
D gene: TRBD1
clone size: many
CDR3 DNA: TGTGCCAGCAGTTTAGGACAGGGAAGATACACCTTC
CDR3 protein: CASSLGQGRYTF

J gene: TRBJ2-5
V gene: TRBV6-5
D gene: TRBD1
clone size: NA
CDR3 DNA: TGTGCCAGCCAAGACAGGGCCTTTGGGGAGCAGTACTTC
CDR3 protein: CASQDRAFGEQYF

J gene: TRBJ1-1
V gene: TRBV3-1
D gene: NA
clone size: NA
CDR3 DNA: TGTGCCAGCAGCCATATCGGGGGAGACACTGAAGCCTTCTTT
CDR3 protein: CASSHIGGDTEAFF

J gene: TRBJ2-7
V gene: TRBV5-1
D gene: TRBD2
clone size: NA
CDR3 DNA: TGCGCCAGCAGCTACTCGGGACTAGCGGGAGGGAGCTCCTACGAGCAGTACTTC
CDR3 protein: CASSYSGLAGGSSYEQYF

J gene: TRBJ2-2
V gene: TRBV4-1
D gene: TRBD1
clone size: NA
CDR3 DNA: TGCGCCAGCAGCCAGCTCCGGGGACAGGGCTACACCGGGGGGCTGTTTTTT
CDR3 protein: CASSQLRGQGYTGGLFF

J gene: TRBJ2-5
V gene: TRBV29-1
D gene: TRBD2
clone size: NA
CDR3 DNA: TGCAGCGGGGCGACTAGCGCAGGGGAGACCCAGTACTTC
CDR3 protein: CSGATSAGETQYF

J gene: TRBJ1-1
V gene: TRBV5-1
D gene: NA
clone size: NA
CDR3 DNA: TGCGCCAGCAGCTTGGATGCAGGTGGTAACACTGAAGCTTTCTTT
CDR3 protein: CASSLDAGGNTEAFF

J gene: TRBJ1-1
V gene: TRBV20-1
D gene: TRBD1
clone size: NA
CDR3 DNA: TGCAGTGCTGGACAGGATGACACTGAAGCTTTCTTT
CDR3 protein: CSAGQDDTEAFF

J gene: TRBJ1-4
V gene: TRBV10-3
D gene: NA
clone size: many
CDR3 DNA: TGTGCCATCAGTGAAAGGAATGAAAAACTGTTTTTT
CDR3 protein: CAISERNEKLFF

J gene: TRBJ1-1
V gene: TRBV20-1
D gene: NA
clone size: NA
CDR3 DNA: TGCAGTGCTTATCCCTCGGCAGGCCACACTGAAGCTTTCTTT
CDR3 protein: CSAYPSAGHTEAFF

J gene: TRBJ2-1
V gene: TRBV10-3
D gene: TRBD1
clone size: NA
CDR3 DNA: TGTGCCACAAGGGACAGGGAGACTGTTAGCTCCTACAATGAGCAGTTCTTC
CDR3 protein: CATRDRETVSSYNEQFF

J gene: TRBJ2-2
V gene: TRBV11-2
D gene: NA
clone size: few
CDR3 DNA: TGTGCCAGCAGCTTGGGGCTAGCGAACACCGGGGAGCTGTTTTTT
CDR3 protein: CASSLGLANTGELFF

J gene: TRBJ2-1
V gene: TRBV27
D gene: TRBD1
clone size: once
CDR3 DNA: TGTGCCAGCAGTCAGGGACAGGGGGCGTTAGCTGGCGATGAGCAGTTCTTC
CDR3 protein: CASSQGQGALAGDEQFF

J gene: TRBJ2-5
V gene: TRBV9
D gene: NA
clone size: few
CDR3 DNA: TGTGCCAGCAGCGTAGGCCCGTATCGTGGAGAGACCCAGTACTTC
CDR3 protein: CASSVGPYRGETQYF

J gene: TRBJ2-1
V gene: TRBV6-6
D gene: TRBD2
clone size: few
CDR3 DNA: TGTGCCGGAGGGCCTAGCGGCTTGGGGGAGCAGTTCTTC
CDR3 protein: CAGGPSGLGEQFF

J gene: TRBJ1-2
V gene: TRBV12-3/TRBV12-4
D gene: NA
clone size: few
CDR3 DNA: TGTGCCAGCAGTTTTGCCTCCGGGGCCTATGGCTACACCTTC
CDR3 protein: CASSFASGAYGYTF

J gene: TRBJ1-4
V gene: TRBV29-1
D gene: NA
clone size: NA
CDR3 DNA: TGCAGCGTTGCAGAAGATAATGAAAAACTGTTTTTT
CDR3 protein: CSVAEDNEKLFF

J gene: TRBJ1-4
V gene: TRBV27
D gene: NA
clone size: NA
CDR3 DNA: TGTGCCAGCAGTTTATACAGGGTAGGGGAAAAACTGTTTTTT
CDR3 protein: CASSLYRVGEKLFF

J gene: TRBJ2-1
V gene: TRBV29-1
D gene: NA
clone size: NA
CDR3 DNA: TGCAGCGTCGTTCTAGCGTACAATGAGCAGTTCTTC
CDR3 protein: CSVVLAYNEQFF

J gene: TRBJ1-4
V gene: TRBV7-9
D gene: NA
clone size: many
CDR3 DNA: TGTGCCAGCAGCTTAGTATTTGGAGACTATAATGAAAAACTGTTTTTT
CDR3 protein: CASSLVFGDYNEKLFF

J gene: TRBJ2-5
V gene: TRBV28
D gene: TRBD2
clone size: few
CDR3 DNA: TGTGCCAGCAGTTCACGGACTAGCGGCCAAGAGACCCAGTACTTC
CDR3 protein: CASSSRTSGQETQYF

J gene: TRBJ2-4
V gene: TRBV20-1
D gene: NA
clone size: few
CDR3 DNA: TGCAGTGCTAGTTTTGAGTCCTTGTCCAAAAACATTCAGTACTTC
CDR3 protein: CSASFESLSKNIQYF

J gene: TRBJ1-2
V gene: TRBV29-1
D gene: NA
clone size: NA
CDR3 DNA: TGCAGCGTTTTACTTACCACCAACTATGGCTACACCTTC
CDR3 protein: CSVLLTTNYGYTF

J gene: TRBJ2-1
V gene: TRBV29-1
D gene: TRBD2
clone size: once
CDR3 DNA: TGCAGCGTTTTGGGGGGGACCACATTCTACAATGAGCAGTTCTTC
CDR3 protein: CSVLGGTTFYNEQFF

J gene: TRBJ1-5
V gene: TRBV2
D gene: NA
clone size: many
CDR3 DNA: TGTGCCAGCAGTGACTCACAGGGTCACCAGCCCCAGCATTTT
CDR3 protein: CASSDSQGHQPQHF

J gene: TRBJ2-4
V gene: TRBV5-6
D gene: NA
clone size: NA
CDR3 DNA: TGTGCCAGCAGCTTTCGAGAGGGGAACATTCAGTACTTC
CDR3 protein: CASSFREGNIQYF

J gene: TRBJ2-5
V gene: TRBV5-1
D gene: NA
clone size: NA
CDR3 DNA: TGCGCCAGCAGGTCGACAGTCCAAGAGACCCAGTACTTC
CDR3 protein: CASRSTVQETQYF

J gene: TRBJ1-1
V gene: TRBV5-1
D gene: NA
clone size: NA
CDR3 DNA: TGCGCCAGCAGCTTTCGCACGGGGAAGAACACTGAAGCTTTCTTT
CDR3 protein: CASSFRTGKNTEAFF

J gene: TRBJ1-2
V gene: TRBV6-1
D gene: TRBD1
clone size: NA
CDR3 DNA: TGTGCCAGCAGTGAATCAGGGGGCGGGTATGGCTACACCTTC
CDR3 protein: CASSESGGGYGYTF

J gene: TRBJ2-7
V gene: TRBV10-1
D gene: TRBD2
clone size: NA
CDR3 DNA: TGCGCCAGCAGTACTAGCGGGAGTCCTTACGAGCAGTACTTC
CDR3 protein: CASSTSGSPYEQYF